This is a list of T cell receptor beta chains from one sample in a study of shared clonotypes between healthy human individuals. Generated by immunoSEQ multiplex PCR, the TCRdb table keeps only in-frame clones and is missing some. The sample has 2 million or so clones; about 95% are singletons. The sample was naive CD8+ T cells sorted from blood. The receptors were gathered from a man aged 18 to 30 in good health. Both conserved end residues are part of each CDR3.

J gene	V gene	CDR3 protein
TRBJ1-5	TRBV28	CASSLTANQPQHF
TRBJ2-1	TRBV27	CASSLTGAYNEQFF
TRBJ2-7	TRBV2	CASSEVADGSYEQYF
TRBJ1-2	TRBV5-5	CASSLAQYGYTF
TRBJ1-6	TRBV27	CASSAYRGSPLHF
TRBJ2-7	TRBV5-5	CASSPYGPPYEQYF
TRBJ2-7	TRBV27	CASSPGDGSPYEQYF
TRBJ1-1	TRBV6-6	CASSYFTGNTEAFF
TRBJ2-7	TRBV5-4	CASSFYVADEQYF
TRBJ2-1	TRBV6-5	CASRLTGDNEQFF
TRBJ2-3	TRBV5-1	CASSLGWSGLKTTDTQYF
TRBJ2-7	TRBV6-5	CATGTGGLDEQYF
TRBJ2-5	TRBV15	CATSRPEAAGQETQYF
TRBJ1-2	TRBV9	CASSVGDSVNYGYTF
TRBJ2-7	TRBV27	CASSPRASVNEQYF
TRBJ1-1	TRBV7-8	CASRQGGGNTEAFF
TRBJ1-2	TRBV7-9	CASSFGVDYGYTF
TRBJ2-2	TRBV7-9	CASSHELAGGGELFF
TRBJ1-1	TRBV27	CASSLKRGGGTEAFF
TRBJ2-7	TRBV11-2	CASSPGTVYEQYF
TRBJ1-3	TRBV5-6	CASSQAPLREADTIYF
TRBJ1-5	TRBV2	CASSEGTGPLANQPQHF
TRBJ2-7	TRBV5-6	CASSLAGQHEQYF
TRBJ2-1	TRBV7-9	CASSFSWGSYNEQFF
TRBJ1-4	TRBV27	CASSYRGPGSEKLFF
TRBJ2-5	TRBV27	CASSLSPGTSQETQYF
TRBJ2-7	TRBV4-1	CASSQVGGPLYEQYF
TRBJ2-5	TRBV6-5	CASSYGSQETQYF
TRBJ2-7	TRBV13	CASSLEGTRPYEQYF
TRBJ2-7	TRBV28	CASSFISDGGYEQYF
TRBJ2-7	TRBV4-3	CASSQAGGSHEQYF